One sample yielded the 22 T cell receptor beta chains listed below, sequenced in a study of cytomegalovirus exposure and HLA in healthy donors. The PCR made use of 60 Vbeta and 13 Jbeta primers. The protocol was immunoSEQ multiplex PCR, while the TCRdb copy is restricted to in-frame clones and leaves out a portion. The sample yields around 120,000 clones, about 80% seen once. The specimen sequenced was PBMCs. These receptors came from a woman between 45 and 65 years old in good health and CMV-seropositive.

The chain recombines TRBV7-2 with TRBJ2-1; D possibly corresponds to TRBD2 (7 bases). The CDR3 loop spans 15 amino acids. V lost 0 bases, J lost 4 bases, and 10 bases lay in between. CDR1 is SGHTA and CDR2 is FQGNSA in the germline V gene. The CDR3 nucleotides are TGTGCCAGCAGCTTAGCGGGGGGGCATTACAATGAGCAGTTCTTC. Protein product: CASSLAGGHYNEQFF.

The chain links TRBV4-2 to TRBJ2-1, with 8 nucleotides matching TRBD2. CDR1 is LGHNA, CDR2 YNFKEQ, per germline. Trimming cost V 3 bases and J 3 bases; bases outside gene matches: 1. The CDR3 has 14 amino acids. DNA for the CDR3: TGTGCCAGCAGCCATAGCGGGAACTACAATGAGCAGTTCTTC. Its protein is CASSHSGNYNEQFF.

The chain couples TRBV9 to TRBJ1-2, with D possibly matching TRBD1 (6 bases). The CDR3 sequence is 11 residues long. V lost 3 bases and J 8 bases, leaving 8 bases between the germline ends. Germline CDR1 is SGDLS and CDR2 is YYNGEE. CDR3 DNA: TGTGCCAGCAGCGGTAGGGGGGGCTACACCTTC. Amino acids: CASSGRGGYTF.

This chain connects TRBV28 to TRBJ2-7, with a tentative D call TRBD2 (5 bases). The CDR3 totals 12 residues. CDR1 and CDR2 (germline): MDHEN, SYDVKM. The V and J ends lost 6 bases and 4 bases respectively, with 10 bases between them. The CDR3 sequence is CASSKRGYEQYF. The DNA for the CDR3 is TGTGCCAGCAGCAAACGGGGTTACGAGCAGTACTTC. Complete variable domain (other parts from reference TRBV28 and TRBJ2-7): DVKVTQSSRYLVKRTGEKVFLECVQDMDHENMFWYRQDPGLGLRLIYFSYDVKMKEKGDIPEGYSVSREKKERFSLILESASTNQTSMYLCASSKRGYEQYFGPGTRLTVT.

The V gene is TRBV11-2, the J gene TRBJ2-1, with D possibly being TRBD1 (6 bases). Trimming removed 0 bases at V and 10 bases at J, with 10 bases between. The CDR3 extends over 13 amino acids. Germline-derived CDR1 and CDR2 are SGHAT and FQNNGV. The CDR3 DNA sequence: TGTGCCAGCAGCTTAGAGGGACAAGGGGAGCAGTTCTTC. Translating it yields CASSLEGQGEQFF. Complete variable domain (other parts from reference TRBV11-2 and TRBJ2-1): EAGVAQSPRYKIIEKRQSVAFWCNPISGHATLYWYQQILGQGPKLLIQFQNNGVVDDSQLPKDRFSAERLKGVDSTLKIQPAKLEDSAVYLCASSLEGQGEQFFGPGTRLTVL.

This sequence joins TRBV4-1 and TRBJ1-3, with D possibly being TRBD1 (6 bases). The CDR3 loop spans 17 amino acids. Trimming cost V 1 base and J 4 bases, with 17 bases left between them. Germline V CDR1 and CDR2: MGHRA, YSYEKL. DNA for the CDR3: TGCGCCAGCAGCCAAGGGCGCCCTTTAGGGGGAGGAAACACCATATATTTT. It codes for CASSQGRPLGGGNTIYF.

CDR3 protein: CAWGRGQGYGYTF. The CDR3, as DNA: TGTGCCTGGGGTAGGGGACAGGGATATGGCTACACCTTC. This chain uses TRBV30 with TRBJ1-2; 9 bases map to TRBD1. The trim removed 5 bases at V and 5 bases at J, leaving 6 bases unmatched. The CDR3 totals 13 residues. The V gene's germline CDR1 is GTSNPN and CDR2 SVGIG (reference sequence).

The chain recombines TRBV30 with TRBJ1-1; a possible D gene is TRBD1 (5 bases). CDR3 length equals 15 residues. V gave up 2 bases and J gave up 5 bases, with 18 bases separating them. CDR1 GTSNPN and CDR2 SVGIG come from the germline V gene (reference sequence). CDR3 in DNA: TGTGCCTGGAGTCCCTCCGGGGGGGGAAATACTGAAGCTTTCTTT. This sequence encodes CAWSPSGGGNTEAFF.

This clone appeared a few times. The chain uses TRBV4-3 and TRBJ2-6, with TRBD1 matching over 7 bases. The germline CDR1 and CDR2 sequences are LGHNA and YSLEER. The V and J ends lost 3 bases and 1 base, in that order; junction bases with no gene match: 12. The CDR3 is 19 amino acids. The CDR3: CASSQTRRQGASGANVLTF. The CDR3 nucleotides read TGCGCCAGCAGCCAGACGAGGAGACAGGGTGCGTCTGGGGCCAACGTCCTGACTTTC.

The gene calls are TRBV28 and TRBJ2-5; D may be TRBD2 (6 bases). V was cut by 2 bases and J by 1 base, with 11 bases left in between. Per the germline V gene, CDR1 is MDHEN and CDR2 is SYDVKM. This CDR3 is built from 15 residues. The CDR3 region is CASSLRGTTQETQYF. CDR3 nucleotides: TGTGCCAGCAGTTTACGCGGGACGACCCAAGAGACCCAGTACTTC.

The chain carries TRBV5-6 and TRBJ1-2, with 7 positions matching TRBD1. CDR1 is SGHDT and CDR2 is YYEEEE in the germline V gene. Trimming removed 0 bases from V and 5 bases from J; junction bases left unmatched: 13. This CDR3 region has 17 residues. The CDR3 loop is CASSLDEGALPNYGYTF. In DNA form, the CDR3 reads TGTGCCAGCAGCTTGGACGAGGGGGCTCTCCCCAATTATGGCTACACCTTC.

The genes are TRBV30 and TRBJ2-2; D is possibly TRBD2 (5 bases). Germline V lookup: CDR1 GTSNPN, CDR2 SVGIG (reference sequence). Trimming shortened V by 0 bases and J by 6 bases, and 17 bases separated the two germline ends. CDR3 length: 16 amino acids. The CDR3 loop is CAWSVAPSLAAGELFF. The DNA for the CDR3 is TGTGCCTGGAGTGTAGCCCCCTCTCTAGCAGCCGGGGAGCTGTTTTTT.

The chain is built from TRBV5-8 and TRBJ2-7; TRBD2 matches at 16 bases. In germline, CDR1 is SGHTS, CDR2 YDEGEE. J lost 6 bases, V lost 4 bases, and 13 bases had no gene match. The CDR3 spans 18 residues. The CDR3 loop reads CASSAPGLAGGRFREQYF. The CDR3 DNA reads TGTGCCAGCAGCGCACCGGGACTAGCGGGGGGGCGATTTCGCGAGCAGTACTTC.

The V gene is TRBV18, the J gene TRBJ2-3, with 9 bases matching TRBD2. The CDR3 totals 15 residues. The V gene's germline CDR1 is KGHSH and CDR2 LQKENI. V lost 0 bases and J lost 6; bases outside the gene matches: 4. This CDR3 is CASSPPASGMDTQYF. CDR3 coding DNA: TGTGCCAGCTCACCACCGGCTAGCGGGATGGATACGCAGTATTTT.

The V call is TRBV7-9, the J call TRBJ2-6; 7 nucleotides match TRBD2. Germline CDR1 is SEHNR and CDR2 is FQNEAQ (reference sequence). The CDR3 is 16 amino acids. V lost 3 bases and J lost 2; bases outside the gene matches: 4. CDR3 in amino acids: CASSFSAGAGANVLTF. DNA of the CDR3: TGTGCCAGCAGCTTTAGCGCGGGAGCTGGGGCCAACGTCCTGACTTTC.

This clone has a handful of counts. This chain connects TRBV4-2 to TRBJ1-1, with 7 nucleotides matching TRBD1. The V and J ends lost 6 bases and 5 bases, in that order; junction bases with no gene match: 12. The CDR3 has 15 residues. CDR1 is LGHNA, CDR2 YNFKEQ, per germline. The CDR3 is CASSLPQGTQTEAFF. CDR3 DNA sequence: TGTGCCAGCAGTCTTCCACAGGGGACTCAAACTGAAGCTTTCTTT.

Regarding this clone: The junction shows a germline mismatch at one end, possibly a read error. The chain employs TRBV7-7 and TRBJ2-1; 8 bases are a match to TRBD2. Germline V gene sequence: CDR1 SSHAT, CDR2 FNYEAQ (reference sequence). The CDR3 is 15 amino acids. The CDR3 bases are TGTGCTAGCAGCTTAGACGGGGGGGCCTACAATGAGCAGTTCTTC. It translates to CASSLDGGAYNEQFF.

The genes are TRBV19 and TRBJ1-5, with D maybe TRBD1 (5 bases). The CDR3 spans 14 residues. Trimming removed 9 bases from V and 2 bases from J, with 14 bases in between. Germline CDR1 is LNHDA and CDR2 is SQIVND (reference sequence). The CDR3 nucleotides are TGTGCCAGCGATCGGGACTTCCGCAATCAGCCCCAGCATTTT. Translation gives CASDRDFRNQPQHF.

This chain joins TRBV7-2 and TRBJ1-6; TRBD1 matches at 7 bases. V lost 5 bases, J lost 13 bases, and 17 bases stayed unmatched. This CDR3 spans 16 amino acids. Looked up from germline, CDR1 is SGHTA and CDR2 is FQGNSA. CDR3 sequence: CASSLRNPGTASPLHF. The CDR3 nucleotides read TGTGCCAGCAGCCTTCGGAACCCCGGGACAGCGTCTCCCCTCCACTTT.

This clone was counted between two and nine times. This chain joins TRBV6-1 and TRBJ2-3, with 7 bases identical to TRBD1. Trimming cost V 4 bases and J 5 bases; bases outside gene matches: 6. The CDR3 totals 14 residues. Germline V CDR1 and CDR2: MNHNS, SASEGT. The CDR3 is CASSVRAGGDTQYF. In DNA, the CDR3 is TGTGCCAGCAGTGTAAGGGCAGGGGGAGATACGCAGTATTTT.

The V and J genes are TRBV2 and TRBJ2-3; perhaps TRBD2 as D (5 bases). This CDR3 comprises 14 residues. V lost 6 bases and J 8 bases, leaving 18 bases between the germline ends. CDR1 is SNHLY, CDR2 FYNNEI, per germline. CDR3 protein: CASSLSEGRGTQYF. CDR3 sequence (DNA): TGTGCCAGCAGCCTCTCCGAGGGCCGTGGTACGCAGTATTTT.

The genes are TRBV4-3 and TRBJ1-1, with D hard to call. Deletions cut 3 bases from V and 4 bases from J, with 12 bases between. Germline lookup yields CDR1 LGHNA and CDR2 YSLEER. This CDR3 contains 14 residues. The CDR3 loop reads CASSQVGVGTEAFF. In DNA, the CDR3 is TGCGCCAGCAGCCAGGTCGGGGTGGGCACTGAAGCTTTCTTT.